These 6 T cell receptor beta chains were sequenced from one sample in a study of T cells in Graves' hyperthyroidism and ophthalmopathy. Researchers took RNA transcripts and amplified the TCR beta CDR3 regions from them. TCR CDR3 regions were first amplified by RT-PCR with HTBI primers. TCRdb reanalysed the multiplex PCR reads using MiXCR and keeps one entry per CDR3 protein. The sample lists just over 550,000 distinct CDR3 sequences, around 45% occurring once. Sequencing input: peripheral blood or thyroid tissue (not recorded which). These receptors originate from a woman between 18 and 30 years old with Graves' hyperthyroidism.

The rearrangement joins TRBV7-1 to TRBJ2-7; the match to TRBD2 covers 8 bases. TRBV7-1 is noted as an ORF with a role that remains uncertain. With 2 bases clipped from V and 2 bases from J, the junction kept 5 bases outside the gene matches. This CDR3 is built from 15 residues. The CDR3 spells CASSSSGSPTYEQYF. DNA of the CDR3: TGTGCCAGCAGCTCAAGCGGGAGCCCCACCTACGAGCAGTACTTC.

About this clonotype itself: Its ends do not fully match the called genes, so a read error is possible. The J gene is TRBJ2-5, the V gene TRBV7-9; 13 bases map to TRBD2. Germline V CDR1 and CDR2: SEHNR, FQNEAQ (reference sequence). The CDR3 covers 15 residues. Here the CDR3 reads CASKTSGRLQEAQYF. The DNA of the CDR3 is TGTGCCAGCAAGACTAGCGGGAGGCTCCAAGAGGCCCAGTACTTC.

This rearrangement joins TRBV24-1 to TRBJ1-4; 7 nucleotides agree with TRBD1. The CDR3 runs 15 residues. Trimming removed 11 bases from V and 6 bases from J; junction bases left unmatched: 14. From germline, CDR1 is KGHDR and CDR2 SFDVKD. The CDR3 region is CASSLTPDRDEKLFF. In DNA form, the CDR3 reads TGTGCCAGCTCACTGACCCCCGACAGGGATGAAAAACTGTTTTTT.

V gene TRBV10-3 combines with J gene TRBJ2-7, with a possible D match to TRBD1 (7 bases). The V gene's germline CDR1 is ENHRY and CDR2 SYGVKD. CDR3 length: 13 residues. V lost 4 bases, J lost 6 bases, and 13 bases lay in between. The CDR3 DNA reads TGTGCCATCAGTGGACAGGGAGGTGCCGAGCAGTACTTC. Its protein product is CAISGQGGAEQYF.

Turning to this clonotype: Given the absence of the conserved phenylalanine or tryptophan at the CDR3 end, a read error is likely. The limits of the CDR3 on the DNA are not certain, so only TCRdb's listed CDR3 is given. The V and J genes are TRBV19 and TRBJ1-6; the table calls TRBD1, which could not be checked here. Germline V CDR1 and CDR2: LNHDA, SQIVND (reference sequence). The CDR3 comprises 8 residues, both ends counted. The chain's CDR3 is CASSITGT.

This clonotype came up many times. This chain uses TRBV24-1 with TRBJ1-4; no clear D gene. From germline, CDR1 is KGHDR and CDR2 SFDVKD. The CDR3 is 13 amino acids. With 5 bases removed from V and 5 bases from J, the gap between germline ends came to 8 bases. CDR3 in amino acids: CATSGEANEKLFF. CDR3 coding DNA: TGTGCCACCAGTGGAGAGGCGAATGAAAAACTGTTTTTT.